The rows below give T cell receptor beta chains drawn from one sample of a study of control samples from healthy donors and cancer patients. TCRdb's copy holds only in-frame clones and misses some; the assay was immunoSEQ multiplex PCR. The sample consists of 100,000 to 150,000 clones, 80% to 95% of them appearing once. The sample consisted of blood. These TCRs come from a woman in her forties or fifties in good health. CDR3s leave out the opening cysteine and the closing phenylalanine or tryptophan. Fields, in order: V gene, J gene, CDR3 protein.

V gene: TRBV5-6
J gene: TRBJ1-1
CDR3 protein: ASSLVASMNTEAF

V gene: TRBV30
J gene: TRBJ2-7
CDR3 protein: AWSVTGFGEQY

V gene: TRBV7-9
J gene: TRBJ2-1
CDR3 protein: ASRTSSYNEQF

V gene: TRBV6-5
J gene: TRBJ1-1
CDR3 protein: ASSYEGHTEAF

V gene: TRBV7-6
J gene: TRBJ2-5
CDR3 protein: ASSLGLGGGETQY

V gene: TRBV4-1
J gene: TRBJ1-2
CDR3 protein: ASSQAGTNYGYT

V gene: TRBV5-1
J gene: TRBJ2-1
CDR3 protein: ASSFTGGAGNNEQF

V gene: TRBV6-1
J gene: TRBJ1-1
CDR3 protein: ASSEAGDLLSPEAF

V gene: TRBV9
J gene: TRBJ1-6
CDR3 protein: ASSVTGGNSPLH

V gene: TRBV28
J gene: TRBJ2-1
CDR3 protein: ASRNSGRDNEQF

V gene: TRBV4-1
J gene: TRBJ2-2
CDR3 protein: ASSQDPNTGELF

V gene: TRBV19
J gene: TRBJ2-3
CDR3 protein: ASSDLTDTQY

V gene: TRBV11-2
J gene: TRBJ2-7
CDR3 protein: ASSLAARRGYEQY

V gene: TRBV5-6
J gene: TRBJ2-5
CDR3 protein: ASSLPDSQETQY

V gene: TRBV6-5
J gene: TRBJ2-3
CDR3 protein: ASNTHRGDTQY

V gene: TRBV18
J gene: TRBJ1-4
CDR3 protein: ASSHKEKLF

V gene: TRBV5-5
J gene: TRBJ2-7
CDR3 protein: ASSLVGQTYEQY

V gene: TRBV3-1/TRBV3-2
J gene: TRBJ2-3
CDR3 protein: ASSQVGGTDTQY

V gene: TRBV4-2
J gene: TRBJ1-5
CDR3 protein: ASSLAVHNQPQH

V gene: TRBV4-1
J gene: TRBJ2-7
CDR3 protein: ASSHPQGNSYEQY

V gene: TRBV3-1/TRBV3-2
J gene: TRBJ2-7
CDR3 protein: ASSQGYEQY

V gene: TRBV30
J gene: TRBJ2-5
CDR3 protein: AWSDLGLQETQY

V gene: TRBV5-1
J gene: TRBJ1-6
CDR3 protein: ASSSKDREDNSPLH

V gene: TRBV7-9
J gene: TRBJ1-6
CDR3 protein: ASSLQGGNSPLH

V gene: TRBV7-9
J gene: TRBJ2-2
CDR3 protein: ANSLRRLAGVTGELF

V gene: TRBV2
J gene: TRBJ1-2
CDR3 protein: ASSTAESYGYT

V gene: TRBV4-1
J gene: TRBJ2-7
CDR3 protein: ASSQTRQGQEQY

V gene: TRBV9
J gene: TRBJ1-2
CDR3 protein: ASSPGTGGGYT

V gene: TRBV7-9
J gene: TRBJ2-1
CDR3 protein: ASSLTSGLYNEQF

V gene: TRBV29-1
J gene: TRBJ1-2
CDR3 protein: SGGRTGNYGYT

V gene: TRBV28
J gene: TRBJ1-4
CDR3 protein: ASSSHTEGGEKLF

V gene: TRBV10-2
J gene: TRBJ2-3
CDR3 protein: ASSVSPWSGGRDTQY

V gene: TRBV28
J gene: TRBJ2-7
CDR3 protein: ASSLPSTDRDYEQY

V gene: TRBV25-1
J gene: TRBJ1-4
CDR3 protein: ASEGQVELF

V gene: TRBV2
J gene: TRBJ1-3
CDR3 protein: ASSEIRDKY

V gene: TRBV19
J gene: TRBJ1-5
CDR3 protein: ASSITGGNSNQPQH

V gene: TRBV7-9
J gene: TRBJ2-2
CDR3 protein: ASSSLAGAPDTGELF

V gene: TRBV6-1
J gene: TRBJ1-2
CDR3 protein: ASSEGVGGIWGYT

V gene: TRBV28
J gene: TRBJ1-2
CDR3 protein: ASSLPGTAGT

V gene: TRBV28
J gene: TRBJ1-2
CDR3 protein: ASRGGAGYGYT

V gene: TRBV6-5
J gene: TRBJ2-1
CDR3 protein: ALRPGGPNIGF

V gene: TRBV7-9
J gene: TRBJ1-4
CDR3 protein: ASSLGGEEKLF

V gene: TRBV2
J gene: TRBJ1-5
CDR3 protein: ASSAGDDQPQH

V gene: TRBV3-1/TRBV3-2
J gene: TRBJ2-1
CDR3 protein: ASSRAGGIYNEQF